This TCR beta chain was sequenced for a study of graft-versus-host responses after intestinal transplantation. Looking at the study overall: Recipients obtained multivisceral, liver-intestinal, or isolated intestinal transplants. Anti-thymocyte globulin induction, then tacrolimus and steroids for two to four years, went to all recipients. Study outcomes and limitations: Within allografts, high graft-versus-host to host-versus-graft clonal ratios were seen among patients with graft-donor T cell macrochimerism. The authors found GvH clones in recipient marrow, some appearing first in ileum or blood.

Turning to this clone: Its antigen is still unknown.

V gave up 4 bases and J gave up 0 bases, with 14 bases separating them. This CDR3 has 15 amino acids. The germline V gene encodes CDR1 SGHNT and CDR2 YYREEE (reference sequence). Assay: immunoSEQ multiplex PCR; the TCRdb copy retains only in-frame clones and omits some. This table holds fewer than 55,000 clones, around 96% found once. The source was unstimulated CD8+ T cells sorted from spleen or lymph node cells, collected before transplant. This TCR was sampled from a human donor who was the organ donor for an intestinal transplant. The rearrangement links TRBV5-4 to TRBJ2-7; the D gene is possibly TRBD2 (6 bases). The chain's CDR3 is CASSPGGPSSYEQYF. The CDR3 nucleotides read TGTGCCAGCAGCCCTGGAGGGCCGAGCTCCTACGAGCAGTACTTC.